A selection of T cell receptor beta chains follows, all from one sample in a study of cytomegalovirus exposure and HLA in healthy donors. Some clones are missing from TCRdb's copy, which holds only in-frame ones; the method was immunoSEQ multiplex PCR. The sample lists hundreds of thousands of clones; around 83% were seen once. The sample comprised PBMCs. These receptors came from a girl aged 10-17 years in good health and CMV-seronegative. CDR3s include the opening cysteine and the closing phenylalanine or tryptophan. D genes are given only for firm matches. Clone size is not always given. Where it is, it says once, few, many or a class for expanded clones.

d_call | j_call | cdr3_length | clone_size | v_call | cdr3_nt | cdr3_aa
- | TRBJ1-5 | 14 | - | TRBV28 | TGTGCCAGCAACCGCGCAGGGGAGAATCAGCCCCAGCATTTT | CASNRAGENQPQHF
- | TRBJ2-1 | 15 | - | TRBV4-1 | TGCGCCAGCAGCCTTGGACTCGTGTCGTACAATGAGCAGTTCTTC | CASSLGLVSYNEQFF
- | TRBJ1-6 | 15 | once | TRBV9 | TGTGCCAGCAGCAACCGGGATCCAAGGAATTCACCCCTCCACTTT | CASSNRDPRNSPLHF
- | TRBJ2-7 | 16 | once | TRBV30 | TGTGCCTGGAGACGCGTAGGGGGGGGAGGGGGCTACGAGCAGTACTTC | CAWRRVGGGGGYEQYF
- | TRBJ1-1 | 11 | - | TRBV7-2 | TGTGCCAGCAGTGCCCGGCAGGCGGGTTTCTTT | CASSARQAGFF
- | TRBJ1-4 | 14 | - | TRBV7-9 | TGTGCCAGCAGCTCCCTCGGGGGGGATGAAAAACTGTTTTTT | CASSSLGGDEKLFF
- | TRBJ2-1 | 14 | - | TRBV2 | TGTGCCAGCAGTGTACAGGGAAGTACCAATGAGCAGTTCTTC | CASSVQGSTNEQFF
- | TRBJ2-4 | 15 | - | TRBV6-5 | TGTGCCAGCAGTTACTCCTCGGGGCGGAGGGACATTCAGTACTTC | CASSYSSGRRDIQYF
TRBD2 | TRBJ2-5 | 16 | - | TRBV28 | TGTGCCAGCAGTTCGGTCCGGGGGGGCTTTGGGGAGACCCAGTACTTC | CASSSVRGGFGETQYF
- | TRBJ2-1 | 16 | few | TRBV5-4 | TGTGCCAGCAGCTTGGCCTTGATATCAGGCTACAATGAGCAGTTCTTC | CASSLALISGYNEQFF
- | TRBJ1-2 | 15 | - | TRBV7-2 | TGTGCCAGCAGCCATAAACTACAGGCGAACTATGGCTACACCTTC | CASSHKLQANYGYTF
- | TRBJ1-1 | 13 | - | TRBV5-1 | TGCGCCAGCAGCTTTTTACAGAACACTGAAGCTTTCTTT | CASSFLQNTEAFF
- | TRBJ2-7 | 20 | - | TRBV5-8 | TGTGCCAGCAGCTTATTCCGTAGACAGACCTCGCCTAAGGGATTCTACGAGCAGTACTTC | CASSLFRRQTSPKGFYEQYF
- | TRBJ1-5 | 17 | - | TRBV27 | TGTGCCAGCAGCCAGCGGACGGAAAGTTATAGCAATCAGCCCCAGCATTTT | CASSQRTESYSNQPQHF
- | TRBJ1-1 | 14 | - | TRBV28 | TGTGCCAGCACTGAGCAAAAGGGGGTTGCTCTAGCTTTCTTT | CASTEQKGVALAFF
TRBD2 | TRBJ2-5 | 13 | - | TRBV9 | TGTGCCAGCAGCGAGACTAGCGGAGAGACCCAGTACTTC | CASSETSGETQYF
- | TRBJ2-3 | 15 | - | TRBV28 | TGTGCCAGCAGTCCAGACTATCCCGGGCGAGATACGCAGTATTTT | CASSPDYPGRDTQYF
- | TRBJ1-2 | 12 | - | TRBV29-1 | TGCAGCGTTGGGGGGGGGATCTATGGCTACACCTTC | CSVGGGIYGYTF
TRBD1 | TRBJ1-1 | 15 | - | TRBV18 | TGTGCCAGCTCACTGGGACAGGGCGGGAACACTGAAGCTTTCTTT | CASSLGQGGNTEAFF
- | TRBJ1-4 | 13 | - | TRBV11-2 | TGTGCCAGCAGCTTGGGGGCTCGGGAAAAACTGTTTTTT | CASSLGAREKLFF
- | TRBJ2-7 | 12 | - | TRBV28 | TGTGCCAGCAGTTCACCAGGGGGGGAGCAGTACTTC | CASSSPGGEQYF
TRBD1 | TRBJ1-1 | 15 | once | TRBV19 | TGTGCCAGTACTGCTTACGGGACAGGTCGTCAAGAAGCTTTCTTT | CASTAYGTGRQEAFF
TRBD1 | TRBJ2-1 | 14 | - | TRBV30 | TGTGCCTGGGGGTCAGTCAGGACAGGGTATGAGCAGTTCTTC | CAWGSVRTGYEQFF
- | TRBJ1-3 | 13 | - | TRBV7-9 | TGTGCCAGCAGCTTATTTGGAGTTAACACCATATATTTT | CASSLFGVNTIYF
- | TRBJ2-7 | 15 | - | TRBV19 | TGTGCCAGTAGTCAAGCGGGGACATCTGCCTACGAGCAGTACTTC | CASSQAGTSAYEQYF
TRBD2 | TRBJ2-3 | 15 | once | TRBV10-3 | TGTGCCATCAGTGAATTAGCGGGAGAGACAGATACGCAGTATTTT | CAISELAGETDTQYF
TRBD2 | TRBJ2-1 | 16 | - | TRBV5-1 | TGCGCCAGCAGCCCGATGGCGGGGACTAGTGGCAATGAGCAGTTCTTC | CASSPMAGTSGNEQFF
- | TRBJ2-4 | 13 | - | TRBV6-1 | TGTGCCAGCAGTGCGCGGCCTATGGACATTCAGTACTTC | CASSARPMDIQYF
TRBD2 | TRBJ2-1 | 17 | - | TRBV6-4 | TGTGCCAGCAGAATATTTAGCGGGGAAGCACCAAACAATGAGCAGTTCTTC | CASRIFSGEAPNNEQFF
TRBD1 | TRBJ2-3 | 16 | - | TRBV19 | TGTGCCAGTAGTACCCGGACAGGGTTAAGCACAGATACGCAGTATTTT | CASSTRTGLSTDTQYF
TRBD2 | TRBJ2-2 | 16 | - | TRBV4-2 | TGTGCCAGCAGCCAAGGCGGGAGAGCGGGCACCGGGGAGCTGTTTTTT | CASSQGGRAGTGELFF
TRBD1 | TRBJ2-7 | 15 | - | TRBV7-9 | TGTGCCAGCAGCAGCTGGATTGAGACAGGGGACGAGCAGTACTTC | CASSSWIETGDEQYF
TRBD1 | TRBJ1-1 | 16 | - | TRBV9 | TGTGCCAGCAGCCCAAGACAGGGGGTATGGAACACTGAAGCTTTCTTT | CASSPRQGVWNTEAFF
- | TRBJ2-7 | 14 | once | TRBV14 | TGTGCCAGCAGCCTTTCCGGGAACTCCTACGAGCAGTACTTC | CASSLSGNSYEQYF
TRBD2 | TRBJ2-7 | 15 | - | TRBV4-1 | TGCGCCAGCAGCCAAGAACTAGCGTACAACTACGAGCAGTACTTC | CASSQELAYNYEQYF
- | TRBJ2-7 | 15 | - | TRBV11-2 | TGTGCCAGCAGCCTCCCGGGTCTCAGGGGATACGAGCAGTACTTC | CASSLPGLRGYEQYF
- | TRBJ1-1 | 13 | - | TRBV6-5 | TGTGCCAGCAGTTTAACAGGTAATACTGAAGCTTTCTTT | CASSLTGNTEAFF
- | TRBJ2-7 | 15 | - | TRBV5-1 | TGCGCCAGCAGCCGCCGTAGTGGCGGCCCTGAGGAGCAGTACTTC | CASSRRSGGPEEQYF
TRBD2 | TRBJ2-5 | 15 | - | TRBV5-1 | TGCGCCAGCAGCTCATGGGCGGGAGGGCGCCAGACCCAGTACTTC | CASSSWAGGRQTQYF
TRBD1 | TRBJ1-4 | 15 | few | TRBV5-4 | TGTGCCAGCAGCTTGGGGGGACAGGGGAACGAAAAACTGTTTTTT | CASSLGGQGNEKLFF
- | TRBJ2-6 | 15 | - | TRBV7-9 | TGTGCCAGCAGCTTAGAGCCCCCTGGGGCCAACGTCCTGACTTTC | CASSLEPPGANVLTF
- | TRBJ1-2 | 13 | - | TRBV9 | TGTGCCAGCAGCGCCCGGACAGAGTCAGGCTACACCTTC | CASSARTESGYTF
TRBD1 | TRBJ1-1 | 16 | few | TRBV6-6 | TGTGCCAGCACCAAACCGGGACAGGGGGTAGTGACTGAAGCTTTCTTT | CASTKPGQGVVTEAFF
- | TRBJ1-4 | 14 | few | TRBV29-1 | TGCAGCGTTAGGCAGGGCGCAACTAATGAAAAACTGTTTTTT | CSVRQGATNEKLFF
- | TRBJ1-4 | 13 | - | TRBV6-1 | TGTGCCAGCAGTGTACAGCGGGGTGAAAAACTGTTTTTT | CASSVQRGEKLFF
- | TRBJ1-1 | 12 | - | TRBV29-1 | TGCAGCGTTGAGAAGTCGCGGACTGAAGCTTTCTTT | CSVEKSRTEAFF
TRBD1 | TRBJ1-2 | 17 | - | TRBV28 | TGTGCCAGCAGTCCCGGGACAGCCGGAGCGATTAACTATGGCTACACCTTC | CASSPGTAGAINYGYTF
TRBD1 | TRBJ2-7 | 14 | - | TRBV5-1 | TGCGCCAGCAGCATGCGGACAGGGTCCTACGAGCAGTACTTC | CASSMRTGSYEQYF
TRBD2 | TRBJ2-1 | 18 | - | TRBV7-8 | TGTGCCAGCAGCTTGGGACTAGCGGGAGCCGTTGTGTACAATGAGCAGTTCTTC | CASSLGLAGAVVYNEQFF
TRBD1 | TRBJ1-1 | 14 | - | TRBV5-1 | TGCGCCAGCAGCTTGGACAGGGGAAACACTGAAGCTTTCTTT | CASSLDRGNTEAFF
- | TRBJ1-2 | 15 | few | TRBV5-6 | TGTGCCAGCAGCTTTCCGCGGGCGGGTGGCTATGGCTACACCTTC | CASSFPRAGGYGYTF
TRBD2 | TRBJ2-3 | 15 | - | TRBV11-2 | TGTGCCAGCAGTCAACGGGGGGACCTAACAGATACGCAGTATTTT | CASSQRGDLTDTQYF
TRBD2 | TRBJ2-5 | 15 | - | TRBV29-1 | TGCAGCGTTGCCCCTAGCGGGAGGGCCGAAGAGACCCAGTACTTC | CSVAPSGRAEETQYF
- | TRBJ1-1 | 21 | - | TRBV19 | TGTGCCAGTAGTATAGGTCACCAGCCACCCTTTCGACCCAAGGAGGACACTGAAGCTTTCTTT | CASSIGHQPPFRPKEDTEAFF